This is a list of T cell receptor beta chains from one sample in a study of T cells in Graves' hyperthyroidism and ophthalmopathy. TCRdb redid the calling of the multiplex PCR reads with MiXCR, one entry per CDR3 protein. The data hold under 350,000 distinct CDR3 sequences, with less than 15% observed a single time. Sequencing was performed on blood. The receptors come from a woman aged 25 to 39 with Graves' hyperthyroidism that later progressed to Graves' ophthalmopathy. Both conserved end residues are part of each CDR3. Each record gives: V gene, D gene, CDR3 length, clone size, J gene, CDR3 protein, CDR3 DNA. D genes are given only for firm matches. The listing skips clone size in some rows; elsewhere it reads once, few, many or a size class.

>TRBV4-3|-|16|many|TRBJ2-1
CASSQDAGRGSNEQFF
TGCGCCAGCAGCCAAGATGCGGGCAGGGGAAGCAATGAGCAGTTCTTC
>TRBV15|-|15|many|TRBJ2-7
CATSRGTGPPYEQYF
TGTGCCACCAGCAGAGGGACGGGGCCCCCATACGAGCAGTACTTC
>TRBV20-1|TRBD2|15|-|TRBJ2-3
CSARVGLAATDTQYF
TGCAGTGCTAGAGTGGGACTAGCGGCCACAGATACGCAGTATTTT
>TRBV7-9|-|17|many|TRBJ2-5
CASSFRRGAGGQETQYF
TGTGCCAGCAGCTTTCGTCGTGGGGCAGGTGGCCAAGAGACCCAGTACTTC
>TRBV2|-|15|many|TRBJ2-4
CASSEVWPAKNIQYF
TGTGCCAGCAGTGAGGTGTGGCCTGCCAAAAACATTCAGTACTTC
>TRBV20-1|-|13|many|TRBJ2-5
CSAARGGWETQYF
TGCAGTGCTGCGAGGGGGGGATGGGAGACCCAGTACTTC
>TRBV4-2|TRBD2|16|-|TRBJ2-1
CASSQDRASGRGEQFF
TGTGCCAGCAGCCAAGATAGGGCTAGCGGGAGGGGTGAGCAGTTCTTC
>TRBV2|-|15|many|TRBJ2-3
CASSELARLPDTQYF
TGTGCCAGCAGTGAACTAGCAAGGCTACCAGATACGCAGTATTTT
>TRBV28|-|14|many|TRBJ2-7
CASSARGSSYEQYF
TGTGCCAGCAGTGCCCGGGGGTCCTCCTACGAGCAGTACTTC
>TRBV29-1|-|12|many|TRBJ2-1
CSVELELDEQFF
TGCAGCGTTGAACTGGAACTCGATGAGCAGTTCTTC
>TRBV7-3|-|13|many|TRBJ2-3
CASSLWVTDTQYF
TGTGCCAGCAGCTTATGGGTCACAGATACGCAGTATTTT
>TRBV20-1|-|13|-|TRBJ2-1
CSAIQWGANEQFF
TGCAGTGCTATACAGTGGGGCGCCAATGAGCAGTTCTTC
>TRBV5-4|-|14|-|TRBJ1-2
CASSLGQSPYGYTF
TGTGCCAGCAGCCTCGGACAGTCACCGTATGGCTACACCTTC
>TRBV2|TRBD1|17|many|TRBJ2-1
CASSQPGQGNSYNEQFF
TGTGCCAGCAGCCAACCGGGACAGGGAAACTCCTACAATGAGCAGTTCTTC
>TRBV7-6|TRBD1|15|many|TRBJ2-1
CASSLAPTGSNEQFF
TGTGCCAGCAGCTTAGCCCCGACAGGGTCCAATGAGCAGTTCTTC
>TRBV20-1|-|14|many|TRBJ2-3
CSANDRSTGGPQYF
TGCAGTGCCAACGACAGGTCCACGGGAGGACCGCAGTATTTT
>TRBV19|-|15|few|TRBJ1-5
CASSIGGQSNQPQHF
TGTGCCAGTAGTATAGGAGGACAGAGCAATCAGCCCCAGCATTTT
>TRBV2|TRBD1|15|many|TRBJ1-1
CASRAQGAGNTEAFF
TGTGCCAGCAGAGCCCAGGGGGCCGGGAACACTGAAGCTTTCTTT
>TRBV19|-|8|-|TRBJ2-7
CASQEQYF
TGTGCCAGTCAGGAGCAGTACTTC
>TRBV6-1|-|16|few|TRBJ2-7
CASSEAGGRLEDEQYF
TGTGCCAGCAGTGAAGCTGGGGGGCGCTTGGAAGACGAGCAGTACTTC
>TRBV13|-|18|many|TRBJ1-3
CASSLGLVSESSGNTIYF
TGTGCCAGCAGCTTAGGCCTTGTGAGCGAGAGCTCTGGAAACACCATATATTTT
>TRBV29-1|TRBD2|14|-|TRBJ2-1
CSSRLAGVYNEQFF
TGCAGCTCGAGACTAGCGGGGGTGTACAATGAGCAGTTCTTC
>TRBV2|-|15|many|TRBJ1-5
CASSASDAGGQPQHF
TGTGCCAGCAGTGCATCGGACGCAGGCGGTCAGCCCCAGCATTTT
>TRBV7-8|-|16|many|TRBJ2-2
CASSLGLPPNTGELFF
TGTGCCAGCAGCCTTGGACTACCCCCGAACACCGGGGAGCTGTTTTTT
>TRBV6-1|-|13|few|TRBJ2-1
CASRYLSRNEQFF
TGTGCCAGCAGGTACCTGTCGAGGAATGAGCAGTTCTTC
>TRBV2|-|15|many|TRBJ1-5
CASSEDSGSNQPQHF
TGTGCCAGCAGTGAAGACTCGGGTAGCAATCAGCCCCAGCATTTT
>TRBV25-1|-|14|-|TRBJ2-3
CASSETAKGDTQYF
TGTGCCAGCAGTGAGACTGCGAAGGGGGATACGCAGTATTTT
>TRBV28|-|15|many|TRBJ1-4
CASSGRGGDNEKLFF
TGTGCCAGCAGCGGCCGTGGAGGGGACAATGAAAAACTGTTTTTT
>TRBV27|-|15|many|TRBJ2-7
CASSLNSGAGGEQYF
TGTGCCAGCAGTTTAAATAGCGGAGCCGGTGGCGAGCAGTACTTC
>TRBV19|-|14|-|TRBJ2-7
CASSIVGTSYEQYF
TGTGCCAGTAGTATAGTTGGCACCAGCTACGAGCAGTACTTC
>TRBV18|-|17|many|TRBJ1-1
CASSPRPPAVGRTEAFF
TGTGCCAGCTCACCACGTCCTCCAGCAGTAGGGCGAACTGAAGCTTTCTTT
>TRBV4-2|TRBD1|14|many|TRBJ2-7
CASSQSGGSYEQYF
TGTGCCAGCAGCCAATCAGGGGGCAGTTACGAGCAGTACTTC
>TRBV3-1|TRBD2|14|many|TRBJ2-3
CASSKDRGDYTQYF
TGTGCCAGCAGCAAGGACCGGGGGGATTATACGCAGTATTTT
>TRBV6-5|TRBD2|21|-|TRBJ2-3
CASSYSRRLSSGRALADTQYF
TGTGCCAGCAGTTACTCGAGGAGACTTTCTAGCGGGAGGGCCCTCGCAGATACGCAGTATTTT
>TRBV28|-|13|many|TRBJ2-7
CASSPSYPYEQYF
TGTGCCAGCAGTCCCAGCTATCCCTACGAGCAGTACTTC
>TRBV5-1|-|14|many|TRBJ1-1
CASSLKGGVGEAFF
TGCGCCAGCAGCTTGAAGGGTGGGGTCGGTGAAGCTTTCTTT
>TRBV7-2|-|17|-|TRBJ2-6
CASSTPGLSSGANVLTF
TGTGCCAGCAGCACACCGGGACTTTCCTCTGGGGCCAACGTCCTGACTTTC
>TRBV6-1|-|15|many|TRBJ1-3
CASRDRPYSGNTIYF
TGTGCCAGCAGAGATAGGCCATACTCTGGAAACACCATATATTTT
>TRBV9|-|15|-|TRBJ2-3
CASSVVGGATDTQYF
TGTGCCAGCAGCGTAGTAGGGGGGGCCACAGATACGCAGTATTTT
>TRBV7-9|TRBD1|12|many|TRBJ2-1
CASSLGWQGEFF
TGTGCCAGCAGCTTAGGTTGGCAGGGGGAGTTCTTC
>TRBV5-1|TRBD2|16|many|TRBJ2-2
CASSYLAGSNTGELFF
TGCGCCAGCAGCTATTTAGCGGGCTCGAACACCGGGGAGCTGTTTTTT
>TRBV28|TRBD1|17|many|TRBJ2-2
CASTGPTGTGGTGELFF
TGTGCCAGCACCGGACCTACCGGGACAGGGGGAACCGGGGAGCTGTTTTTT